The clone carrying this TCR beta chain was picked up a small number of times. Assay: immunoSEQ multiplex PCR; the TCRdb copy retains only in-frame clones and omits some. The table includes about 180,000 clones, around 94% detected once. The source of the sample is a study of control samples from healthy donors and cancer patients. V gave up 2 bases and J gave up 2 bases, with 9 bases separating them. The CDR3 consists of 14 residues. Germline-derived CDR1 and CDR2 are SGHNT and YENEEA. The clonotype was recovered from a woman between 18 and 29 years old in good health. The genes are TRBV11-3 and TRBJ1-2; tentative D call: TRBD1 (5 bases). The sequencing input was blood. The CDR3 loop reads CASSLIGANYGYTF. CDR3 nucleotide sequence: TGTGCCAGCAGCTTAATCGGGGCAAACTATGGCTACACCTTC.